This T cell receptor gamma chain was identified in a study of Vδ1+ human thymocytes. RNA was extracted from the cells and then reverse transcribed. CDR3 amplicons came from multiplex PCR with pooled V-gene forward and constant-region reverse primers. TCRdb ran CATT on the multiplex PCR reads. The repertoire holds 20,000 to 25,000 gamma-chain clones, with roughly 15% as singletons. After alphabeta T cell depletion, CD3+ Vdelta1+ Vdelta2- thymocytes were sorted. The CDR3 is 14 amino acids. CDR1 is EGSTGY, CDR2 YDSYTSSV, per germline. The trim removed 2 bases at V and 2 bases at J, leaving 6 bases unmatched. General study results and limits: Thymic TRG and TRD repertoires appeared highly polyclonal. Thymic delta-chain repertoires held approximately 20% Vdelta2 sequences and few Vdelta3, despite high sort purity.

As concerns this clone: Its antigen remains unidentified.

This sequence joins TRGV4 and TRGJ1 or TRGJ2. Material: Vdelta1+ gamma-delta thymocytes from the thymus. As to subset: FACS-sorted CD3+ TCRalphabeta- TCRVdelta1+ TCRVdelta2- thymocytes. This clonotype was sampled from a child under two years old who had congenital heart surgery. CDR3 coding DNA: TGTGCCACCTGGGATGAAGTCTATTATTATAAGAAACTCTTT. Protein sequence: CATWDEVYYYKKLF.